This note documents a single T cell receptor (beta chain) sequence. Participant-given clinical history determined each cohort assignment. Before they entered the study, exposed participants had met a COVID-19 case within 2 weeks. The CDR3 covers 14 residues. CDR1 is WSHSY, CDR2 SAAADI, per germline. Trimming stripped 2 bases from V and 5 bases from J, with 9 bases between. In the original processing: By means of reference gene primer amplification, nucleated cell counts were estimated. Clones were sequenced by immunoSEQ multiplex PCR, and TCRdb holds only the in-frame ones, with some missing. V, J and clone size reflect that table, while D and trimming were determined from the DNA. The data show a few hundred thousand clones, approximately 86% seen once. This sample was included in a study of blood T cell repertoires in COVID-19. About the research overall: Samples came from the United States, Italy and Spain, spanning acute and convalescent COVID-19.

The source is a woman in her thirties who had been exposed to COVID-19. Sequencing was done on a sample of PBMCs or T cells enriched from blood (not recorded which). The genes are TRBV10-2 and TRBJ1-4, with D perhaps matching TRBD1 (5 bases). DNA of the CDR3: TGCGCCAGCAGTGAGCAGGGAATAAATGAAAAACTGTTTTTT. The encoded protein is CASSEQGINEKLFF.